A selection of T cell receptor beta chains follows, all from one sample in a study of cytomegalovirus exposure and HLA in healthy donors. The assay was immunoSEQ multiplex PCR, and TCRdb's table has in-frame clones only and misses some. Here the sample spans 160,000 or so clones, 80% to 90% being singletons. Sequencing was done on a sample of PBMCs. Receptors were obtained from a woman aged 30 to 39 in good health and CMV-seropositive. CDR3s include the opening cysteine and the closing phenylalanine or tryptophan. For some rows the clone size is stated as once, few or many, or as a class when expanded; others skip it.

J: TRBJ2-2; V: TRBV9; size: NA; CDR3: CASSAIQAGELFF
J: TRBJ2-7; V: TRBV7-8; size: NA; CDR3: CACNLEPAYEQYF
J: TRBJ1-2; V: TRBV4-1; size: NA; CDR3: CASGRVANYGYTF
J: TRBJ1-2; V: TRBV9; size: NA; CDR3: CASSRRTGGAYGYTF
J: TRBJ1-1; V: TRBV7-2; size: once; CDR3: CASSFWRSNTEAFF
J: NA; V: TRBV6-5; size: NA; CDR3: CASSYGGAGGAYEQYF
J: TRBJ2-3; V: TRBV10-1; size: NA; CDR3: CASSESGQGNNTDTQYF
J: TRBJ2-5; V: TRBV5-1; size: NA; CDR3: CASSLGASLETQYF
J: TRBJ2-1; V: TRBV10-3; size: once; CDR3: CAIGASGGERQFF
J: TRBJ1-1; V: TRBV9; size: NA; CDR3: CASSGGVKYTEAFF
J: TRBJ2-3; V: TRBV2; size: NA; CDR3: CASRGEADTQYF